This T cell receptor (beta chain) was recovered during a study of control samples from healthy donors and cancer patients. The CDR3 is 12 amino acids. Trimming at V came to 11 bases and at J to 8 bases, leaving 8 bases not matched to a gene. Germline lookup yields CDR1 SEHNR and CDR2 FQNEAQ (reference sequence). Method: immunoSEQ multiplex PCR; TCRdb's copy keeps in-frame clones and lacks some. The data contain over 100,000 clones, approximately 90% of them singletons. This clonotype originated in a man aged 35-49 years in good health. The sequenced sample consisted of blood. The chain recombines TRBV7-9 with TRBJ2-1; 8 bases align to TRBD2. The DNA of the CDR3 is TGTGCCCTCCGGGGGGGCGGAGATGAGCAGTTCTTC. It specifies CALRGGGDEQFF.